This record covers a single T cell receptor beta chain. Its specificity is not known. The table came from immunoSEQ multiplex PCR; TCRdb's copy has only in-frame clones and leaves some out. This table has about 180,000 clones, around nine tenths appearing once. Per the germline V gene, CDR1 is MGHDK and CDR2 is SYGVNS. The CDR3 contains 12 residues. The V gene lost 4 bases and the J gene lost 6 bases, with 7 bases spanning the gap. This record comes from a study of T cell responses to AZD1222 COVID-19 vaccine. Study outcomes and limitations: Among vaccine-associated CD4 TCRs, coverage spanned spike, with dominance at 160-218 and 743-854. The donor cohort was predominantly white British with a female majority, and clonal diversity may have been underestimated. Repertoire collection took place solely once the T cell response had peaked. When two AZD1222 doses had been given, Spike-specific TCR breadth and depth rose.

The sequenced sample was peripheral blood, obtained on day 0 of AZD1222 vaccination. The TCR comes from an adult in good health. The chain couples TRBV25-1 to TRBJ1-3; no reliable D call. CDR3 region: CASSVGINTIYF. The CDR3 DNA sequence: TGTGCCAGCAGTGTAGGGATAAACACCATATATTTT.